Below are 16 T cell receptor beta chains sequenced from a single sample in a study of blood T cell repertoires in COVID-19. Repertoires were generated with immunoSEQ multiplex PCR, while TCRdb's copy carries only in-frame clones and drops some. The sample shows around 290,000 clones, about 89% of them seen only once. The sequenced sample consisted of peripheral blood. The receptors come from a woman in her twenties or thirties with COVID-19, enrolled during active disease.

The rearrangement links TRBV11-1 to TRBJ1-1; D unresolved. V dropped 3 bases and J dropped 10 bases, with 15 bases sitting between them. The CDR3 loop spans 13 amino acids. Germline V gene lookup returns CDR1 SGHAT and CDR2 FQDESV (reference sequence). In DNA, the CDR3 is TGTGCCAGCAGCTTTCGGGGTTCTCTGGGAGCTTTCTTT. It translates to CASSFRGSLGAFF. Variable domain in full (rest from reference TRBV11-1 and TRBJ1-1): EAEVAQSPRYKITEKSQAVAFWCDPISGHATLYWYRQILGQGPELLVQFQDESVVDDSQLPKDRFSAERLKGVDSTLKIQPAELGDSAMYLCASSFRGSLGAFFGQGTRLTVV.

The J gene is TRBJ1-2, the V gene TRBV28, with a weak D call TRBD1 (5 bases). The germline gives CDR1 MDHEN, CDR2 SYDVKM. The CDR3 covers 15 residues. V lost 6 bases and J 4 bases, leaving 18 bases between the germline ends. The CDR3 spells CASRIAGGSGYGYTF. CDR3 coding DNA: TGTGCCAGCAGAATAGCTGGGGGGAGCGGCTATGGCTACACCTTC.

CDR3 sequence (DNA): TGTGCCAGCAGCTTAATTGGGGCTCAGAATGAAGCTTTCTTT. This encodes CASSLIGAQNEAFF. The chain employs TRBV7-2 and TRBJ1-1; D perhaps matches TRBD1 (5 bases). In germline, CDR1 is SGHTA, CDR2 FQGNSA. The V and J ends lost 2 bases and 7 bases respectively, with 14 bases between them. The CDR3 covers 14 residues.

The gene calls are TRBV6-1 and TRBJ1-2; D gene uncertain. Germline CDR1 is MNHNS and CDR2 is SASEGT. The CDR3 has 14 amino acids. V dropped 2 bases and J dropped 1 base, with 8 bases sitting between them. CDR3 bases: TGTGCCAGCAGTGAAATCGGGAATAACTATGGCTACACCTTC. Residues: CASSEIGNNYGYTF.

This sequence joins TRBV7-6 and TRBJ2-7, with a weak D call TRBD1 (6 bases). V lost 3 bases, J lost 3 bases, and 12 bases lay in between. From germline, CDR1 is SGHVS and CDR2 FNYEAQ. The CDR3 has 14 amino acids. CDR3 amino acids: CASSLGATGYEQYF. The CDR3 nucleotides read TGTGCCAGCAGCTTGGGGGCGACAGGCTACGAGCAGTACTTC.

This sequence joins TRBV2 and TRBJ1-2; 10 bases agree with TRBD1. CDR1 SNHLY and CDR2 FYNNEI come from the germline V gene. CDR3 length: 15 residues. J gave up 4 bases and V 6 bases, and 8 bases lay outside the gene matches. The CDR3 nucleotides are TGTGCCAGCAGCCGGGACAGGGGACGCTCCTATGGCTACACCTTC. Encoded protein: CASSRDRGRSYGYTF. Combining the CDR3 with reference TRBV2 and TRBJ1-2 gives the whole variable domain EPEVTQTPSHQVTQMGQEVILRCVPISNHLYFYWYRQILGQKVEFLVSFYNNEISEKSEIFDDQFSVERPDGSNFTLKIRSTKLEDSAMYFCASSRDRGRSYGYTFGSGTRLTVV.

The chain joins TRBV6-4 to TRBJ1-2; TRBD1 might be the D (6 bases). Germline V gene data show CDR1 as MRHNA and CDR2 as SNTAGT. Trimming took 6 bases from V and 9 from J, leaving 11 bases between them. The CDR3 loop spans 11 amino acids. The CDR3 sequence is CASRRGMSYTF. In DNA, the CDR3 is TGTGCCAGCAGAAGGGGGATGAGCTACACCTTC.

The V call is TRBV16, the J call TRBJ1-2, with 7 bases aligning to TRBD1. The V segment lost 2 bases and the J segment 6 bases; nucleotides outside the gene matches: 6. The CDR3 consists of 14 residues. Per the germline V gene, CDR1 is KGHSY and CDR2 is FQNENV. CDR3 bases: TGTGCCAGCAGCCAAAGGACAGGATACGATGGCTACACCTTC. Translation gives CASSQRTGYDGYTF.

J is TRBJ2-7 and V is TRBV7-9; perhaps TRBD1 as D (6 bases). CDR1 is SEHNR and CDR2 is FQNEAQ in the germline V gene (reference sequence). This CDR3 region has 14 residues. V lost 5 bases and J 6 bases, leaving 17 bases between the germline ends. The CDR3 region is CASSLIWGTSEQYF. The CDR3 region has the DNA TGTGCCAGCAGCCTCATCTGGGGGACAAGCGAGCAGTACTTC.

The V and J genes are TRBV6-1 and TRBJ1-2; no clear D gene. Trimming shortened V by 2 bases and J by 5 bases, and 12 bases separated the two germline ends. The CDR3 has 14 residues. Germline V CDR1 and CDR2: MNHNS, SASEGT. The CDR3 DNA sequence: TGTGCCAGCAGTGAATATGGTAACGCGTATGGCTACACCTTC. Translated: CASSEYGNAYGYTF.

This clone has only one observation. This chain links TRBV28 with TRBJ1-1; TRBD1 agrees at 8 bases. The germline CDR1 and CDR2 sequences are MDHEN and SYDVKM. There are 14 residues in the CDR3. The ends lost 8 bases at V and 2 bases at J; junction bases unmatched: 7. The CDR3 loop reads CASRTGQSNTEAFF. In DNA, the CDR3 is TGTGCCAGCCGGACAGGGCAGTCCAACACTGAAGCTTTCTTT.

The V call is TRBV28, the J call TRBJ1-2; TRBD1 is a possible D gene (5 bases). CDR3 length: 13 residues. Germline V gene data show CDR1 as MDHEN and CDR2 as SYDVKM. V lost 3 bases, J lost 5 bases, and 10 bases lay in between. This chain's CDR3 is CASSLGQGYGYTF. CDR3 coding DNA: TGTGCCAGCAGTTTGGGCCAGGGTTATGGCTACACCTTC.

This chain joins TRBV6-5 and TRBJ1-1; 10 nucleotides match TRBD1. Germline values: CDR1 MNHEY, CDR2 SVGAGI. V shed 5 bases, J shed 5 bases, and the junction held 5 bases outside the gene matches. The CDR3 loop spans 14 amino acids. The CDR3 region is CASSRQGARTEAFF. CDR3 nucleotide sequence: TGTGCCAGCAGTAGACAGGGGGCGCGGACTGAAGCTTTCTTT.

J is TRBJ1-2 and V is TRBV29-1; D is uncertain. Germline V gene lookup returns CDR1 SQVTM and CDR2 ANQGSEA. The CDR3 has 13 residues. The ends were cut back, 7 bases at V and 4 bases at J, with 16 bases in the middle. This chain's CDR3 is CSAMPPERYGYTF. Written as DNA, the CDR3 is TGCAGCGCCATGCCCCCGGAGCGCTATGGCTACACCTTC.

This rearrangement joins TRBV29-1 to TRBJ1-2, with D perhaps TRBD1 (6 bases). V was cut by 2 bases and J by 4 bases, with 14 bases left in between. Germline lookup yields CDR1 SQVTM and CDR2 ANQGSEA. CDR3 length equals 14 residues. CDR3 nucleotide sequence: TGCAGCGTTGAACCGGGACAAGGAGGCTATGGCTACACCTTC. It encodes CSVEPGQGGYGYTF.

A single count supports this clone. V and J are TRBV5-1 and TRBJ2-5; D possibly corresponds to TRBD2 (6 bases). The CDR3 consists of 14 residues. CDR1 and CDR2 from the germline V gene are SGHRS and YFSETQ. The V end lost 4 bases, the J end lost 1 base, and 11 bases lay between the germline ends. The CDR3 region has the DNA TGCGCCAGCAGCCGGGGACTCCCCCAAGAGACCCAGTACTTC. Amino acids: CASSRGLPQETQYF.